These 24 T cell receptor beta chains were all obtained from the same sample, sequenced in a study of vaccination and CD4 T cells after COVID-19. The Oncomine TCR Beta short-read assay was applied to DNA of cultured CD4+ T cells. Using its own MiXCR run on the PCR reads, TCRdb lists one record per CDR3 protein. This sample yields approximately 23,000 distinct CDR3 sequences, of which more than 30% are seen a single time; roughly 27% belongs to the top ten. Time point reported: late sampling 161 to 241 days after vaccination in a few convalescent patients. Treatment defined: approximately 11-day PBMC culture with coronavirus spike peptide pools or control peptides (ViraFEST assay). These receptors are not linked to any known antigen. The material was CD4+ T cells from blood, cultured in vitro, obtained about 7 months after SARS-CoV-2 vaccination. These receptors originate from a human donor who had recovered from COVID-19.

This clonotype appeared once. V and J are TRBV20-1 and TRBJ2-1; 10 bases fit TRBD2. CDR3 length: 14 amino acids. The J segment lost 7 bases and the V segment lost 2 bases, leaving 5 bases of the junction unmatched. The germline CDR1 and CDR2 sequences are DFQATT and SNEGSKA (reference sequence). CDR3 in amino acids: CSARSGGAKNEQFF. The CDR3 region has the DNA TGCAGTGCTAGAAGCGGGGGGGCTAAGAATGAGCAGTTCTTC.

The chain joins TRBV6-1 to TRBJ1-5, with a weak D call TRBD1 (6 bases). Germline CDR1 is MNHNS and CDR2 is SASEGT. The V gene lost 7 bases and the J gene lost 0 bases, with 10 bases spanning the gap. The length of the CDR3 is 14 residues. The CDR3 coding sequence is TGTGCCAGCAAAAGCAGGGGTAGCAATCAGCCCCAGCATTTT. It is translated as CASKSRGSNQPQHF.

The sample holds one count of this clonotype. This sequence joins TRBV1 and TRBJ2-7; TRBD2 is the table's D call, not checked against the DNA. TRBV1 is an annotated pseudogene. This CDR3 has 16 amino acids. The CDR3 coding sequence is TGCACCAGCAGCCGACTCAGCGGAATGCTTACCTACGAGCAGTACTTC. This encodes CTSSRLSGMLTYEQYF.

The rearrangement joins TRBV6-1 to TRBJ1-6; D not certain. Trimming cost V 0 bases and J 0 bases, with 15 bases left between them. Germline CDR1 and CDR2: MNHNS and SASEGT. CDR3 size: 19 residues. The CDR3 sequence is CASSEAEVAGSSYNSPLHF. CDR3 coding DNA: TGTGCCAGCAGTGAAGCTGAGGTCGCCGGTAGCTCCTATAATTCACCCCTCCACTTT.

The chain links TRBV5-8 to TRBJ2-7; no definite D call. This CDR3 has 14 residues. CDR1 and CDR2 from the germline V gene are SGHTS and YDEGEE. Trimming shortened V by 0 bases and J by 3 bases, and 10 bases separated the two germline ends. The CDR3 DNA reads TGTGCCAGCAGCTTGGCCAGGAAGATCTACGAGCAGTACTTC. Its protein is CASSLARKIYEQYF. The complete variable domain, with remaining parts taken from reference TRBV5-8 and TRBJ2-7, reads EAGVTQSPTHLIKTRGQQATLRCSPISGHTSVYWYQQALGLGLQFLLWYDEGEERNRGNFPPRFSGRQFPNYSSELNVNALELEDSALYLCASSLARKIYEQYFGPGTRLTVT.

The chain links TRBV15 to TRBJ2-7; D remains unclear. This CDR3 has 15 amino acids. Germline CDR1 LNHNV, CDR2 YYDKDF (reference sequence). Between the trimmed V and J ends, which lost 0 bases and 2 bases, there was a span of 11 bases. The CDR3 DNA reads TGTGCCACCAGCAGAGATGCCGCAGACACCTACGAGCAGTACTTC. This encodes CATSRDAADTYEQYF.

This clonotype turned up a few times. The J gene is TRBJ1-2, the V gene TRBV19, with 9 positions matching TRBD1. V lost 4 bases, J lost 2 bases, and 2 bases stayed unmatched. Looked up from germline, CDR1 is LNHDA and CDR2 is SQIVND (reference sequence). The length of the CDR3 is 14 residues. The CDR3 is CASSRDRGNYGYTF. DNA for the CDR3: TGTGCCAGTAGTAGAGACAGGGGGAACTATGGCTACACCTTC. The whole variable domain, remainder taken from reference TRBV19 and TRBJ1-2, is DGGITQSPKYLFRKEGQNVTLSCEQNLNHDAMYWYRQDPGQGLRLIYYSQIVNDFQKGDIAEGYSVSREKKESFPLTVTSAQKNPTAFYLCASSRDRGNYGYTFGSGTRLTVV.

The rearrangement links TRBV7-2 to TRBJ2-3; D is tentatively TRBD1 or TRBD2 (5 bases each). The germline CDR1 and CDR2 sequences are SGHTA and FQGNSA. This CDR3 is 14 amino acids long. The V gene lost 5 bases and the J gene lost 2 bases, with 11 bases spanning the gap. The CDR3 spells CASSRGLDTDTQYF. The CDR3 region has the DNA TGTGCCAGCAGCCGGGGCCTAGACACAGATACGCAGTATTTT.

Here the CDR3 reads CSAREGQGLVFF. DNA for the CDR3: TGCAGTGCTAGAGAGGGACAGGGCCTGGTGTTCTTC. This chain joins TRBV20-1 and TRBJ2-1, with TRBD1 matching 9 bases. The V segment lost 0 bases and the J segment 15 bases; nucleotides outside the gene matches: 6. Germline assignment: CDR1 DFQATT and CDR2 SNEGSKA (reference sequence). This CDR3 has 12 amino acids.

This chain links TRBV20-1 with TRBJ2-3, with 9 bases matching TRBD2. V was clipped by 3 bases and J by 5 bases; unmatched bases: 9. CDR3 size: 15 residues. Germline V gene sequence: CDR1 DFQATT, CDR2 SNEGSKA (reference sequence). CDR3 in DNA: TGCAGTGCTAGCTCCCTAGCGGGGTTTGGAGATACGCAGTATTTT. Amino acids: CSASSLAGFGDTQYF.

This chain connects TRBV6-5 to TRBJ2-3; D is undetermined. Germline CDR1 MNHEY, CDR2 SVGAGI. CDR3 size: 14 residues. Trimming took off 3 bases at V and 1 base at J, with 8 bases between the two ends. The CDR3 DNA reads as TGTGCCAGCAGTTATGTCGTGGGCACAGATACGCAGTATTTT. Its protein is CASSYVVGTDTQYF.

V and J are TRBV7-9 and TRBJ1-2; D call uncertain. This CDR3 is 16 amino acids long. The V gene lost 5 bases and the J gene lost 7 bases, with 23 bases spanning the gap. CDR1 and CDR2 from the germline V gene are SEHNR and FQNEAQ (reference sequence). CDR3 region: CASSPAAAAYEGGYTF. Written as DNA, the CDR3 is TGTGCCAGCAGCCCGGCCGCAGCCGCCTATGAGGGTGGCTACACCTTC.

The chain has TRBV24-1 and TRBJ2-2; D gene uncertain. The V gene's germline CDR1 is KGHDR and CDR2 SFDVKD. The V end lost 3 bases, the J end lost 9 bases, and 4 bases lay between the germline ends. This CDR3 has 11 residues. This CDR3 is CATSDAWELFF. Written as DNA, the CDR3 is TGTGCCACCAGTGATGCGTGGGAGCTGTTTTTT.

This clonotype was picked up one time. The chain has TRBV6-5 and TRBJ1-1; 9 nucleotides match TRBD1. The CDR3 totals 17 residues. Germline loops: CDR1 MNHEY, CDR2 SVGAGI. The V segment lost 4 bases and the J segment 2 bases; nucleotides outside the gene matches: 11. The CDR3 nucleotides read TGTGCCAGCAGTTTCGGGACAGGGACAGCCTACAACACTGAAGCTTTCTTT. It translates to CASSFGTGTAYNTEAFF.

V is TRBV7-2 and J is TRBJ2-3; a possible D gene is TRBD2 (6 bases). V lost 2 bases, J lost 6 bases, and 15 bases lay in between. Per germline, CDR1 SGHTA and CDR2 FQGNSA. There are 15 residues in the CDR3. The CDR3 DNA reads TGTGCCAGCAGCTTACTTTTTGCGGGAACCGATACGCAGTATTTT. Protein sequence: CASSLLFAGTDTQYF.

The V call is TRBV20-1, the J call TRBJ2-3; 9 positions agree with TRBD2. Trimming cost V 3 bases and J 0 bases; bases outside gene matches: 7. The germline CDR1 and CDR2 sequences are DFQATT and SNEGSKA (reference sequence). The CDR3 extends over 16 amino acids. The CDR3: CSASRREGRSTDTQYF. For the CDR3, the DNA is TGCAGTGCTAGTCGGCGGGAGGGCCGGAGCACAGATACGCAGTATTTT.

The genes are TRBV11-1 and TRBJ2-3; a weak D match, TRBD2 (5 bases). V was clipped by 5 bases and J by 4 bases, with 10 bases between them. CDR1 SGHAT and CDR2 FQDESV come from the germline V gene (reference sequence). There are 13 residues in the CDR3. The CDR3 here is CASSPSLADTQYF. The CDR3 coding sequence is TGTGCCAGCAGCCCTAGCCTAGCAGATACGCAGTATTTT.

This clonotype was detected only a few times. The chain is built from TRBV6-1 and TRBJ1-2, with D possibly matching TRBD1 (5 bases). This CDR3 is 13 amino acids long. V lost 5 bases and J 2 bases, leaving 9 bases between the germline ends. Germline V gene lookup returns CDR1 MNHNS and CDR2 SASEGT. CDR3 protein: CASSNRDNYGYTF. In DNA form, the CDR3 reads TGTGCCAGCAGTAACCGGGACAACTATGGCTACACCTTC.

This clonotype occurred a few times. The J gene is TRBJ2-1, the V gene TRBV7-9; TRBD2 aligns across 9 bases. CDR1 and CDR2 from the germline V gene are SEHNR and FQNEAQ (reference sequence). The CDR3 totals 16 residues. J was trimmed by 5 bases and V by 7 bases; bases with no gene match: 12. The CDR3 DNA follows: TGTGCCAGCACACCCTGGGGTAGCGGGGGAAACAATGAGCAGTTCTTC. Translation gives CASTPWGSGGNNEQFF.

This clonotype was seen a handful of times. V and J are TRBV5-4 and TRBJ1-2; 8 bases are a match to TRBD1. The CDR3 consists of 16 residues. Germline V CDR1 and CDR2: SGHNT, YYREEE (reference sequence). The J segment lost 4 bases and the V segment lost 4 bases, leaving 12 bases of the junction unmatched. The CDR3 is CASSPLYRGAGYGYTF. In nucleotides, the CDR3 is TGTGCCAGCAGCCCTCTCTACAGGGGGGCTGGCTATGGCTACACCTTC.

This clonotype was picked up a small number of times. CDR3 region: CSAARGKFDGANVLTF. The CDR3 DNA sequence: TGCAGTGCTGCCAGGGGAAAGTTCGATGGGGCCAACGTCCTGACTTTC. J is TRBJ2-6 and V is TRBV20-1, with a possible D match to TRBD1 (6 bases). Germline CDR1 DFQATT, CDR2 SNEGSKA (reference sequence). This CDR3 is 16 amino acids long. V shed 5 bases and J shed 3 bases, with 17 bases lying between them.

The chain joins TRBV4-2 to TRBJ2-5; D uncertain. The CDR3 is 14 amino acids. Germline CDR1 reads LGHNA; CDR2 reads YNFKEQ. The germline V and J ends were trimmed by 3 bases and 3 bases, with 11 bases remaining between them. The CDR3 reads CASSHSFGEETQYF. The DNA of the CDR3 is TGTGCCAGCAGCCACTCCTTCGGCGAAGAGACCCAGTACTTC.

This chain connects TRBV19 to TRBJ2-5; D is possibly TRBD1 or TRBD2 (6 bases each). Germline V CDR1 and CDR2: LNHDA, SQIVND (reference sequence). V was clipped by 9 bases and J by 4 bases, with 18 bases between them. This CDR3 has 14 amino acids. CDR3 sequence reads: CASRRRGQGETQYF. The CDR3 coding sequence is TGTGCCAGCCGCCGCCGGGGGCAGGGAGAGACCCAGTACTTC.

This clonotype was recorded a few times. The chain is built from TRBV7-8 and TRBJ2-7; possibly TRBD2 for D (6 bases). V was trimmed by 4 bases and J by 1 base, leaving 23 bases between them. The germline gives CDR1 SGHVS, CDR2 FQNEAQ. The CDR3 contains 18 residues. The CDR3 nucleotides read TGTGCCAGCAGCTCCCATTACAGTGTTTGGCGGGGTTCCTACGAGCAGTACTTC. Translated, it gives CASSSHYSVWRGSYEQYF.